These 32 T cell receptor beta chains were all obtained from the same sample, sequenced in a study of T-cell memory formation after mild COVID-19. One entry per CDR3 protein results from TCRdb running MiXCR on the 5' RACE reads. The repertoire holds 250,000 to 300,000 distinct CDR3 sequences, around 15% seen once, with over 20% in the top ten. Sample: PBMCs or a T cell subset sorted from them (not recorded which). All receptors come from a man between 18 and 29 years old who had mild COVID-19 (a few samples of this study predate the infection). Cell type and time point are not known.

This clonotype has just a few counts. The V and J genes are TRBV6-2 or TRBV6-3 and TRBJ1-1, with 8 bases that match TRBD1. CDR3 length equals 13 residues. Germline trimming cut 6 bases from V and 10 bases from J; bases unmatched to any gene: 10. Germline CDR1 is MNHEY and CDR2 is SVGEGT. CDR3 residues: CASSSQGANSAFF. The CDR3 DNA follows: TGTGCCAGCAGCTCTCAGGGGGCAAATTCAGCTTTCTTT.

This clonotype came up a few times. The chain is built from TRBV2 and TRBJ2-2; TRBD2 aligns across 13 bases. This CDR3 has 14 amino acids. Trimming removed 7 bases from V and 8 bases from J; junction bases left unmatched: 4. Germline lookup yields CDR1 SNHLY and CDR2 FYNNEI. This chain's CDR3 is CASKGLAGVGELFF. The CDR3 DNA reads TGTGCCAGCAAAGGACTAGCGGGGGTTGGGGAGCTGTTTTTT.

The chain carries TRBV4-1 and TRBJ1-5; maybe TRBD1 (5 bases). V was trimmed by 0 bases and J by 6 bases, leaving 12 bases between them. The CDR3 runs 15 residues. Germline values: CDR1 MGHRA, CDR2 YSYEKL. The DNA of the CDR3 is TGCGCCAGCAGCCAAGAACGTGGGGGAGGTCAGCCCCAGCATTTT. Residues: CASSQERGGGQPQHF.

CDR3 loop: CASSAGGSYNEQFF. The CDR3 DNA is TGTGCCAGCAGCGCGGGGGGGTCGTACAATGAGCAGTTCTTC. The V gene is TRBV9, the J gene TRBJ2-1, with 8 bases matching TRBD2. This CDR3 contains 14 residues. V shed 3 bases, J shed 4 bases, and the junction held 3 bases outside the gene matches. Germline CDR1 is SGDLS and CDR2 is YYNGEE. Filled out from reference TRBV9 and TRBJ2-1, the complete variable domain reads DSGVTQTPKHLITATGQRVTLRCSPRSGDLSVYWYQQSLDQGLQFLIQYYNGEERAKGNILERFSAQQFPDLHSELNLSSLELGDSALYFCASSAGGSYNEQFFGPGTRLTVL.

V gene TRBV4-2 combines with J gene TRBJ2-3; the D gene is possibly TRBD2 (5 bases). The CDR3 sequence is 14 residues long. V lost 1 base, J lost 5 bases, and 10 bases lay in between. Germline V gives CDR1 LGHNA, CDR2 YNFKEQ. The CDR3 reads CASSQGAREDTQYF. The CDR3 coding sequence is TGTGCCAGCAGCCAAGGGGCCCGGGAAGATACGCAGTATTTT.

This clonotype showed up just a few times. This chain uses TRBV6-1 with TRBJ1-2, with D unclear. The CDR3 covers 14 residues. Germline V gene sequence: CDR1 MNHNS, CDR2 SASEGT. V gave up 1 base and J gave up 5 bases, with 11 bases separating them. Written as DNA, the CDR3 is TGTGCCAGCAGTGAAGGATGGGTGGGGTATGGCTACACCTTC. Translation: CASSEGWVGYGYTF.

The J gene is TRBJ1-5, the V gene TRBV6-5; D is unresolved. V was trimmed by 2 bases and J by 0 bases, leaving 5 bases between them. The CDR3 is made up of 14 amino acids. Germline assignment: CDR1 MNHEY and CDR2 SVGAGI. The chain's CDR3 is CASSYGISNQPQHF. The CDR3, as DNA: TGTGCCAGCAGTTACGGGATTAGCAATCAGCCCCAGCATTTT.

The chain couples TRBV7-8 to TRBJ1-2, with no clear D. This CDR3 contains 14 residues. Germline assignment: CDR1 SGHVS and CDR2 FQNEAQ. The ends were cut back, 1 base at V and 7 bases at J, with 13 bases in the middle. The CDR3 bases are TGTGCCAGCAGCTTAGTCGTATCCGGGAGTGGCTACACCTTC. It yields the protein CASSLVVSGSGYTF.

This clonotype was recorded many times. The genes are TRBV7-9 and TRBJ1-2, with unresolved D. Germline CDR1 and CDR2: SEHNR and FQNEAQ (reference sequence). This CDR3 has 12 amino acids. The V and J ends lost 5 bases and 2 bases respectively, with 6 bases between them. The CDR3 sequence is CASSPDNYGYTF. CDR3 DNA sequence: TGTGCCAGCAGCCCGGACAACTATGGCTACACCTTC.

This clonotype has only a few counts. The genes are TRBV12-3 or TRBV12-4 and TRBJ1-5; D is perhaps TRBD1 (5 bases). V lost 8 bases, J lost 6 bases, and 26 bases lay in between. This CDR3 has 17 residues. The CDR3 reads CASAREWAGGVGQPQHF. CDR3 coding DNA: TGTGCCAGCGCCCGTGAATGGGCCGGGGGAGTGGGTCAGCCCCAGCATTTT.

This clonotype was counted only a few times. This chain connects TRBV2 to TRBJ2-5; D unclear. This CDR3 spans 14 amino acids. Trimming shortened V by 4 bases and J by 4 bases, and 13 bases separated the two germline ends. Germline lookup yields CDR1 SNHLY and CDR2 FYNNEI. The CDR3 nucleotides read TGTGCCAGCAGTGTAGGGCAGGTTCGAGAGACCCAGTACTTC. Encoded protein: CASSVGQVRETQYF.

This clonotype was seen a handful of times. The chain is built from TRBV12-3 or TRBV12-4 and TRBJ1-2; D remains ambiguous. The CDR3 runs 13 residues. V dropped 1 base and J dropped 4 bases, with 7 bases sitting between them. The chain's CDR3 is CASSLGAPYGYTF. CDR3 DNA: TGTGCCAGCAGTTTAGGTGCCCCCTATGGCTACACCTTC.

The chain has TRBV7-9 and TRBJ1-5, with a tentative D call TRBD1 (5 bases). The CDR3 runs 16 residues. Trimming stripped 6 bases from V and 0 bases from J, with 15 bases between. Germline V gene lookup returns CDR1 SEHNR and CDR2 FQNEAQ (reference sequence). CDR3 region: CASSSDRSLSNQPQHF. CDR3 DNA sequence: TGTGCCAGCAGTTCTGACAGAAGCCTTAGCAATCAGCCCCAGCATTTT. Supplemented by reference TRBV7-9 and TRBJ1-5, the full variable domain reads DTGVSQNPRHKITKRGQNVTFRCDPISEHNRLYWYRQTLGQGPEFLTYFQNEAQLEKSRLLSDRFSAERPKGSFSTLEIQRTEQGDSAMYLCASSSDRSLSNQPQHFGDGTRLSIL.

This clonotype was seen only a few times. The chain is built from TRBV5-1 and TRBJ2-2, with unresolved D. Deletions cut 4 bases from V and 6 bases from J, with 10 bases between. The germline V gene encodes CDR1 SGHRS and CDR2 YFSETQ. The CDR3 consists of 13 residues. The CDR3 DNA reads TGCGCCAGCAGCGGGGTGTTTGCCGGGGAGCTGTTTTTT. Translating it yields CASSGVFAGELFF.

This clonotype has a handful of counts. The genes are TRBV20-1 and TRBJ1-5; D unclear. CDR3 size: 18 residues. Trimming took off 3 bases at V and 0 bases at J, with 21 bases between the two ends. CDR1 DFQATT and CDR2 SNEGSKA come from the germline V gene (reference sequence). CDR3 sequence: CSASVPGSHQYSNQPQHF. For the CDR3, the DNA is TGCAGTGCTAGTGTTCCCGGTTCGCACCAATATAGCAATCAGCCCCAGCATTTT.

This clonotype has a handful of counts. The chain combines TRBV2 with TRBJ1-2; perhaps TRBD1 as D (6 bases). Germline lookup yields CDR1 SNHLY and CDR2 FYNNEI. The V end was cut by 5 bases, the J end by 8 bases, with 21 bases between. The length of the CDR3 is 15 residues. In DNA, the CDR3 is TGTGCCAGCAGTCCCAATAATCCAGGGGTTATAGGCTACACCTTC. Translating gives CASSPNNPGVIGYTF.

This chain uses TRBV5-4 with TRBJ2-5, with D perhaps TRBD2 (6 bases). Germline CDR1 reads SGHNT; CDR2 reads YYREEE (reference sequence). The CDR3 has 12 amino acids. V dropped 3 bases and J dropped 12 bases, with 15 bases sitting between them. CDR3: CASSSLGGFKYF. CDR3 in DNA: TGTGCCAGCAGCTCCTTGGGAGGATTCAAGTACTTC.

In its sample, this clonotype was seen a few times. This sequence joins TRBV14 and TRBJ1-1; D unclear. The CDR3 loop spans 16 amino acids. V was shortened by 1 base and J by 1 base, with 13 bases between the two germline ends. Germline V CDR1 and CDR2: SGHDN, FVKESK. CDR3 amino acids: CASSQVNFLGNTEAFF. The CDR3 nucleotides read TGTGCCAGCAGCCAAGTTAACTTCCTAGGGAACACTGAAGCTTTCTTT.

This clonotype was seen a handful of times. V usage is TRBV6-5 and J usage is TRBJ1-6, with TRBD1 matching 11 bases. V lost 5 bases and J lost 10; bases outside the gene matches: 10. Germline V CDR1 and CDR2: MNHEY, SVGAGI. The CDR3 consists of 16 residues. As DNA, the CDR3 is TGTGCCAGCAGTACCAGGGGGGGACAGGGGGGCTCACCCCTCCACTTT. The encoded protein is CASSTRGGQGGSPLHF.

The CDR3 reads CASSLLGGPSPLHF. The CDR3 DNA is TGTGCCAGCAGCTTATTAGGAGGGCCTTCACCCCTCCACTTT. This chain links TRBV7-9 with TRBJ1-6; D is uncertain. The CDR3 sequence is 14 residues long. CDR1 is SEHNR, CDR2 FQNEAQ, per germline (reference sequence). Trimming left V 2 bases short and J 9 bases short, with 11 bases between. Complete variable domain (other parts from reference TRBV7-9 and TRBJ1-6): DTGVSQNPRHKITKRGQNVTFRCDPISEHNRLYWYRQTLGQGPEFLTYFQNEAQLEKSRLLSDRFSAERPKGSFSTLEIQRTEQGDSAMYLCASSLLGGPSPLHFGNGTRLTVT.

The chain carries TRBV6-2 or TRBV6-3 and TRBJ2-4; D remains unclear. Trimming left V 3 bases short and J 8 bases short, with 5 bases between. This CDR3 has 11 residues. Germline V gene lookup returns CDR1 MNHEY and CDR2 SVGEGT. CDR3 bases: TGTGCCAGCAGTTATTTCGACATTCAGTACTTC. Encoded protein: CASSYFDIQYF.

This clonotype showed up many times. V and J are TRBV7-6 and TRBJ1-5; D not resolved. CDR3 length: 14 residues. Deletions cut 3 bases from V and 6 bases from J, with 12 bases between. Germline lookup yields CDR1 SGHVS and CDR2 FNYEAQ. The CDR3 is CASSLTGVGQPQHF. In nucleotides, the CDR3 is TGTGCCAGCAGCTTGACTGGCGTGGGTCAGCCCCAGCATTTT.

The chain couples TRBV7-8 to TRBJ2-1, with 9 bases matching TRBD2. CDR3 length equals 14 residues. Trimming removed 5 bases from V and 10 bases from J; junction bases left unmatched: 9. Germline loops: CDR1 SGHVS, CDR2 FQNEAQ. In nucleotides, the CDR3 is TGTGCCAGCAGCCCCGCTTTCAGCGGGGGGGAGCAGTTCTTC. This codes for CASSPAFSGGEQFF.

This clonotype showed up just a few times. This sequence joins TRBV5-5 and TRBJ1-2, with D hard to call. Germline CDR1 is SGHKS and CDR2 is YYEKEE (reference sequence). Trimming stripped 3 bases from V and 6 bases from J, with 18 bases between. The CDR3 has 15 amino acids. CDR3 bases: TGTGCCAGCAGCTCCTACCCTAGAGGTCCCCATGGCTACACCTTC. Protein product: CASSSYPRGPHGYTF.

The V and J genes are TRBV4-1 and TRBJ2-1; possibly TRBD1 or TRBD2 for D (6 bases each). This CDR3 has 16 amino acids. Trimming pared 6 bases from V and 0 bases from J, leaving 15 bases between. CDR1 and CDR2 from the germline V gene are MGHRA and YSYEKL. The CDR3: CASRGDSDSSYNEQFF. CDR3 DNA: TGCGCCAGCAGGGGGGACTCGGACAGCTCCTACAATGAGCAGTTCTTC.

This clonotype was seen only a few times. This chain uses TRBV10-3 with TRBJ1-5; unclear D gene. Trimming removed 2 bases from V and 1 base from J, with 3 bases in between. Germline CDR1 is ENHRY and CDR2 is SYGVKD. This CDR3 comprises 13 residues. CDR3 bases: TGTGCCATCAGTGAGAGAAGCAATCAGCCCCAGCATTTT. This codes for CAISERSNQPQHF.

The genes are TRBV12-3 or TRBV12-4 and TRBJ2-7; D remains unclear. V lost 5 bases and J 0 bases, leaving 14 bases between the germline ends. The CDR3 is 15 amino acids. As DNA, the CDR3 is TGTGCCAGCAGTCCAAGAGTGGCGAACTCCTACGAGCAGTACTTC. Translating gives CASSPRVANSYEQYF.

The V gene is TRBV7-2, the J gene TRBJ2-3; 10 nucleotides line up with TRBD2. The CDR3 sequence is 17 residues long. The V gene end was trimmed by 4 bases and the J gene end by 4 bases; junction bases not matched to a gene: 11. In germline, CDR1 is SGHTA, CDR2 FQGNSA. For the CDR3, the DNA is TGTGCCAGCAGCTCCGGAGCGGGGGGGCTTGGCGCAGATACGCAGTATTTT. This gives the protein CASSSGAGGLGADTQYF. The full variable domain, in which reference TRBV7-2 and TRBJ2-3 provide the parts outside the CDR3, is GAGVSQSPSNKVTEKGKDVELRCDPISGHTALYWYRQSLGQGLEFLIYFQGNSAPDKSGLPSDRFSAERTGGSVSTLTIQRTQQEDSAVYLCASSSGAGGLGADTQYFGPGTRLTVL.

The rearrangement links TRBV2 to TRBJ1-5; D remains unclear. Germline V gene lookup returns CDR1 SNHLY and CDR2 FYNNEI. This CDR3 is built from 12 residues. With 7 bases removed from V and 7 bases from J, the gap between germline ends came to 11 bases. This CDR3 is CASTRIGQPQHF. In DNA, the CDR3 is TGTGCCAGCACCCGGATAGGACAGCCCCAGCATTTT.

Only a few counts were recorded for this clonotype. This sequence joins TRBV29-1 and TRBJ2-1; 9 bases map to TRBD2. Germline loops: CDR1 SQVTM, CDR2 ANQGSEA. CDR3 size: 13 residues. Trimming took 6 bases from V and 6 from J; bases not matched to a gene: 6. CDR3 amino acids: CSVLPGLANEQFF. CDR3 nucleotides: TGCAGCGTCCTCCCGGGACTAGCCAATGAGCAGTTCTTC.

This clonotype occurred a few times. This chain uses TRBV7-8 with TRBJ2-5, with 12 positions matching TRBD2. The CDR3 is 17 amino acids. Germline V gene lookup returns CDR1 SGHVS and CDR2 FQNEAQ. With 6 bases clipped from V and 5 bases from J, the junction kept 13 bases outside the gene matches. The CDR3 nucleotides are TGTGCCAGCAGTTCGAGACTAGCGGGGGCCTCAAGGGAGACCCAGTACTTC. This encodes CASSSRLAGASRETQYF. The full variable domain, its missing parts supplied by reference TRBV7-8 and TRBJ2-5, is GAGVSQSPRYKVAKRGQDVALRCDPISGHVSLFWYQQALGQGPEFLTYFQNEAQLDKSGLPSDRFFAERPEGSVSTLKIQRTQQEDSAVYLCASSSRLAGASRETQYFGPGTRLLVL.

This clonotype showed up many times. This rearrangement joins TRBV4-1 to TRBJ1-4; TRBD1 is a possible D gene (5 bases). V was clipped by 0 bases and J by 7 bases, with 12 bases between them. CDR1 and CDR2 from the germline V gene are MGHRA and YSYEKL. CDR3 length equals 15 residues. The CDR3 DNA is TGCGCCAGCAGCCAAGAATGGGGGGTCGGTGAAAAACTGTTTTTT. Translating it yields CASSQEWGVGEKLFF.